The clone carrying this TCR beta chain was recorded at least ten times. Its specificity is not known. These data belong to a study of human T cells and chemical hapten exposure. Study overall: Across its roughly 22 weeks, the study gave patients weekly diphenylcyclopropenone doses to the scalp. Patients were mainly female, each with alopecia areata, totalis or universalis.

Germline V lookup: CDR1 DFQATT, CDR2 SNEGSKA (reference sequence). The trim removed 3 bases at V and 7 bases at J, leaving 12 bases unmatched. The CDR3 has 14 amino acids. Time point denoted: patch test 1, 2 weeks after DPC sensitization. The sample's treatment: therapeutic diphenylcyclopropenone sensitization with weekly scalp DPC. Broader study findings: Unchanged with DPC sensitization were TCRs above 1 in 1000 frequency.

The library put unique molecular identifiers onto individual cDNA molecules. TCRdb re-analysed the RACE reads in MiXCR, keeping a single row per CDR3 protein. This sample has 370,000 or so distinct CDR3 sequences, with 4% to 5.5% found just once. The TCR was taken from a woman between 45 and 60 years old with alopecia areata. Some clones in this sample may be carry-over from other donors' samples. Sequencing was performed on whole blood, taken in connection with sensitization to the hapten diphenylcyclopropenone (DPC). The chain recombines TRBV20-1 with TRBJ2-7; 7 bases agree with TRBD2. CDR3 sequence (DNA): TGCAGTGCTAGGAGGCGGCGGGAGTTATGGGAGCAGTACTTC. Translation: CSARRRRELWEQYF.